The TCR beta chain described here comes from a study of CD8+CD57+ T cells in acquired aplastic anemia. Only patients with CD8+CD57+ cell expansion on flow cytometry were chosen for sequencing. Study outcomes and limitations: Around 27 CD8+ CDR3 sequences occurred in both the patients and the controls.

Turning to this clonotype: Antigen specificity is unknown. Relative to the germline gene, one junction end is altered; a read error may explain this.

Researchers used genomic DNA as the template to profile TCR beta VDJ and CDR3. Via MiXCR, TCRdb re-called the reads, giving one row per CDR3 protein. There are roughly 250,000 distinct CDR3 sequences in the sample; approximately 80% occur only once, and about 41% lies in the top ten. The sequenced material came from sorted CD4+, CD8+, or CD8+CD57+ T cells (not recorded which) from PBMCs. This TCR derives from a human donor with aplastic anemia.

The CDR3 reads CASSLEQRGRYEQYF. CDR3 bases: TGCGCCAGCAGCTTAGAACAGAGAGGACGCTACGAGCAGTACTTC. This chain connects TRBV7-9 to TRBJ2-7; D not resolved. The germline V gene has CDR1 SEHNR and CDR2 FQNEAQ (reference sequence). CDR3 size: 15 residues.